This T cell receptor (beta chain) derives from a study of blood T cell repertoires in COVID-19. As processed by the authors: Reference gene primer amplification in the assay estimated nucleated cell counts. The table came from immunoSEQ multiplex PCR; TCRdb's copy has only in-frame clones and leaves some out. V and J calls and clone size follow that table, whereas D and trimming were derived from the DNA. This sample has about 56,000 clones, with roughly 89% found just once. The V gene's germline CDR1 is SGHVS and CDR2 FQNEAQ. The ends were cut back, 1 base at V and 4 bases at J, with 11 bases in the middle. The CDR3 sequence is 15 residues long. The Seattle patients, enrolled during active infection, were followed longitudinally.

This sequence was found in an older woman with COVID-19, enrolled during active disease. Sequencing input: peripheral blood. The chain uses TRBV7-8 and TRBJ1-3; possibly TRBD1 for D (5 bases). The CDR3 protein is CASSLGQGLGNTIYF. For the CDR3, the DNA is TGTGCCAGCAGCTTAGGCCAGGGACTAGGAAACACCATATATTTT.